The 10 T cell receptor beta chains given below trace back to one sample, sequenced in a study of spatial heterogeneity in lung cancer. TCRdb fed the 5' RACE reads into MiXCR, producing one record per CDR3 protein. The table has 9,500 to 15,000 distinct CDR3 sequences, 6.2% seen once; the top ten hold approximately 10%. Time point denoted: sample taken at primary tumor resection. Whole RNA was taken from tumor, nontumor lung or frozen PBMC; it was then sequenced unsorted. The sequencing here drew on normal lung tissue next to the tumor, taken at surgery. Receptors were obtained from a male donor with early-stage non-small cell lung cancer.

This clonotype was seen many times. Found in a library prepared for alpha chains, this beta chain is an off-target read, and its abundance has little meaning. The rearrangement uses TRBV6-1 and TRBJ1-2; D remains ambiguous. The CDR3 extends over 16 amino acids. The V end lost 0 bases, the J end lost 4 bases, and 15 bases lay between the germline ends. Germline V gives CDR1 MNHNS, CDR2 SASEGT. CDR3 bases: TGTGCCAGCAGTGAAGCGCTTCGGCGGCAGGCCTATGGCTACACCTTC. It encodes CASSEALRRQAYGYTF.

This clonotype has just a few counts. This beta chain is a stray read from a library made for alpha chains; its abundance is not meaningful. The rearrangement uses TRBV11-2 and TRBJ2-5; 7 nucleotides line up with TRBD2. From germline, CDR1 is SGHAT and CDR2 FQNNGV. V lost 1 base to trimming and J lost 5 bases; unmatched junction nucleotides: 7. This CDR3 region has 15 residues. The CDR3 DNA sequence: TGTGCCAGCAGCTTAGTCTCGGGAGGATGGGAGACCCAGTACTTC. This encodes CASSLVSGGWETQYF.

This clonotype was observed a few times. This beta chain is an unintended read in a library built for alpha chains; its size means little. The CDR3 here is CATRQGLAGNTIYF. The CDR3 nucleotides are TGTGCCACCCGACAGGGTTTAGCTGGAAACACCATATATTTT. The J gene is TRBJ1-3, the V gene TRBV15, with 7 bases aligning to TRBD1. Germline values: CDR1 LNHNV, CDR2 YYDKDF (reference sequence). V lost 8 bases and J lost 2; bases outside the gene matches: 6. The CDR3 runs 14 residues.

This clonotype has just a few counts. This beta chain appears as a stray read in a library generated for alpha chains; its size is not informative. CDR3 sequence reads: CASRPTTRDRGKNQPQHF. CDR3 nucleotides: TGTGCCAGCAGACCTACGACCCGGGACAGGGGGAAAAATCAGCCCCAGCATTTT. The chain links TRBV12-3 or TRBV12-4 to TRBJ1-5, with 11 bases lining up with TRBD1. J was trimmed by 4 bases and V by 6 bases; bases with no gene match: 14. CDR3 size: 18 residues.

This clonotype was found many times. This beta chain turned up in a library designed for alpha chains; as an off-target read, its abundance says little. The CDR3 coding sequence is TGTGCCAGCACCTCCGTCGGGATGGGCTACGAGCAGTACTTC. Translation: CASTSVGMGYEQYF. The chain has TRBV6-2 or TRBV6-3 and TRBJ2-7, with a weak D call TRBD2 (5 bases). Trimming removed 7 bases at V and 3 bases at J, with 16 bases between. The CDR3 spans 14 residues. Germline V gene lookup returns CDR1 MNHEY and CDR2 SVGEGT.

This clonotype qualifies as medium-sized (0.01 to 0.1%). A library prepared for alpha chains yielded this beta chain as an off-target read; its size is of little meaning. This chain links TRBV12-3 or TRBV12-4 with TRBJ2-4, with D possibly being TRBD1 (6 bases). V was cut by 5 bases and J by 0 bases, with 14 bases left in between. The length of the CDR3 is 16 residues. CDR3 coding DNA: TGTGCCAGCAGTAGGGGGTTAAACCTAGCCAAAAACATTCAGTACTTC. This gives the protein CASSRGLNLAKNIQYF.

Note on this clonotype: Within a library made for alpha chains, this beta chain is off target, and its count is uninformative. This chain uses TRBV27 with TRBJ1-6; 7 bases are a match to TRBD1. Unmatched junction bases numbered 6, after V lost 4 bases and J lost 6 bases. Germline V CDR1 and CDR2: MNHEY, SMNVEV (reference sequence). CDR3 length: 15 amino acids. CDR3 DNA: TGTGCCAGCAGTTGGGACAGAGCCAGTAATTCACCCCTCCACTTT. Protein sequence: CASSWDRASNSPLHF.

This clonotype was counted ten times or more. The library was built for alpha chains, so this beta chain is an off-target read and its size means little. The rearrangement links TRBV20-1 to TRBJ2-7; D is uncertain. V was trimmed by 6 bases and J by 0 bases, leaving 21 bases between them. This CDR3 has 16 amino acids. CDR1 and CDR2 (germline): DFQATT, SNEGSKA (reference sequence). The CDR3 sequence is CSAIPISGISSYEQYF. DNA of the CDR3: TGCAGTGCCATCCCCATTTCGGGTATTAGCTCCTACGAGCAGTACTTC.

This clonotype was found many times. Little can be read into the size of this beta chain, an off-target read in a library designed for alpha chains. The chain combines TRBV6-5 with TRBJ2-3; TRBD2 agrees at 9 bases. Germline-derived CDR1 and CDR2 are MNHEY and SVGAGI. J was trimmed by 6 bases and V by 0 bases; bases with no gene match: 16. The CDR3 totals 19 residues. The CDR3: CASSYSEGVAGDLGDTQYF. The CDR3 DNA sequence: TGTGCCAGCAGTTACTCAGAGGGGGTAGCGGGAGACCTCGGGGATACGCAGTATTTT.

Ten or more counts support this clonotype. This beta chain is an off-target read within a library intended for alpha chains, so its frequency means little. The chain couples TRBV2 to TRBJ1-5; 9 bases match TRBD1. CDR1 SNHLY and CDR2 FYNNEI come from the germline V gene. V lost 6 bases and J lost 0; bases outside the gene matches: 6. The CDR3 extends over 16 amino acids. CDR3 region: CASSPGTGNSNQPQHF. The CDR3 DNA reads TGTGCCAGCAGCCCCGGGACAGGGAATAGCAATCAGCCCCAGCATTTT. The variable domain in full, completed from reference TRBV2 and TRBJ1-5, reads EPEVTQTPSHQVTQMGQEVILRCVPISNHLYFYWYRQILGQKVEFLVSFYNNEISEKSEIFDDQFSVERPDGSNFTLKIRSTKLEDSAMYFCASSPGTGNSNQPQHFGDGTRLSIL.